This TCR beta chain derives from a study of blood T cell repertoires in COVID-19. Study-level information: COVID-19 samples, acute and convalescent, were from the United States, Italy and Spain. PBMCs, B-cell-depleted T cells, or T cells provided the cDNA or gDNA that made up the material.

Patients from Seattle were sampled longitudinally, starting during active infection. Unmatched junction bases numbered 3, after V lost 3 bases and J lost 1 base. This CDR3 has 15 amino acids. CDR1 is SGDLS and CDR2 is YYNGEE in the germline V gene. Methods used by the authors: From reference gene primer amplification, estimates of nucleated cell counts were derived. TCRdb's table, derived via immunoSEQ multiplex PCR, lists solely in-frame clones and lacks some. That table gives V, J and clone size, and the DNA gave D and trimming. The repertoire holds roughly 60,000 clones, with roughly 89% as singletons.

This chain links TRBV9 with TRBJ2-3, with 9 bases matching TRBD1. Source material: peripheral blood. This TCR derives from a man between 40 and 49 years old with COVID-19, enrolled during active disease. The CDR3 loop is CASSERQGGTDTQYF. DNA of the CDR3: TGTGCCAGCAGCGAAAGACAGGGGGGCACAGATACGCAGTATTTT.